Below, 4 T cell receptor beta chains from the same sample are listed, as sequenced in a study of molecular identifiers for immune sequencing clone quantification. TCRdb processed the PCR reads anew with MiXCR; each CDR3 protein has one entry. This table holds some 320,000 distinct CDR3 sequences, roughly 23% found once. Sample: naive CD8+ T cells from blood, with Jurkat cell RNA spiked in. Subset noted: FACS-sorted CD8+CD4-CCR7+CD45RA+ naive T cells. These receptors were obtained from a human donor in good health. Some libraries in this study had Jurkat cell RNA spiked in.

This clonotype was recorded once. A read error is possible here, since a much larger clone lies one base away. The CDR3 carries no conserved terminal phenylalanine or tryptophan, so it likely arises from a read error. The chain joins TRBV6-2 or TRBV6-3 to TRBJ2-7; D is possibly TRBD1 (6 bases). The CDR3 has 13 residues. Germline CDR1 MNHEY, CDR2 SVGEGT. V was pared by 2 bases and J by 7 bases, with 12 bases between. The CDR3 sequence: CASSYPGQTEQYL. The CDR3, as DNA: TGTGCCAGCAGTTACCCCGGACAGACGGAGCAGTACCTC.

In its sample, this clonotype was seen a few times. A much larger clone differs by one base, so this may be a read error. The CDR3 does not end in the conserved phenylalanine or tryptophan, so this is likely a read error. This chain uses TRBV7-9 with TRBJ1-4; tentatively, D is TRBD1 (6 bases). V was pared by 4 bases and J by 8 bases, with 17 bases between. This CDR3 comprises 15 residues. Per germline, CDR1 SEHNR and CDR2 FQNEAQ (reference sequence). CDR3 in amino acids: CASSSQDRSEEKLFL. The DNA of the CDR3 is TGTGCCAGCAGCTCCCAAGACAGGTCCGAAGAAAAACTGTTTCTT.

Ten or more counts support this clonotype. V usage is TRBV7-9 and J usage is TRBJ2-7; D is perhaps TRBD1 or TRBD2 (6 bases each). Deletions cut 3 bases from V and 2 bases from J, with 17 bases between. The CDR3 is 16 residues long. CDR1 is SEHNR and CDR2 is FQNEAQ in the germline V gene (reference sequence). The CDR3 sequence: CASSFLNSGATYEQYF. Written as DNA, the CDR3 is TGTGCCAGCAGCTTTCTAAACTCGGGGGCTACCTACGAGCAGTACTTC.

V gene TRBV4-1 combines with J gene TRBJ2-3, with 12 bases lining up with TRBD2. This CDR3 is 15 amino acids long. J was trimmed by 4 bases and V by 6 bases; bases with no gene match: 5. Germline-derived CDR1 and CDR2 are MGHRA and YSYEKL. The CDR3 region is CASRSSGGGSDTQYF. CDR3 nucleotide sequence: TGCGCCAGCAGATCTAGCGGGGGGGGGTCAGATACGCAGTATTTT.